This T cell receptor beta chain was captured by sequencing in a study of T cell changes during pregnancy in multiple sclerosis. The germline gives CDR1 SQVTM, CDR2 ANQGSEA. This CDR3 is built from 15 residues. V was clipped by 4 bases and J by 5 bases; unmatched bases: 12. The protocol was immunoSEQ multiplex PCR, while the TCRdb copy is restricted to in-frame clones and leaves out a portion. Of more than 35,000 clones listed, around 89% are singletons. The receptor comes from a female donor in good health, enrolled as a control in a pregnancy study. The sample here was CD8+ T cells from peripheral blood mononuclear cells, taken after pregnancy. V usage is TRBV29-1 and J usage is TRBJ1-1; 8 positions match TRBD1. CDR3 bases: TGCAGCGTTGGGGGTGTAGGGACAGGCGGAACTGAAGCTTTCTTT. Its protein is CSVGGVGTGGTEAFF.